This T cell receptor (beta chain) was recovered during a study of human T cells and chemical hapten exposure. Overall study context: Once 0.01% DPC had been applied to the upper back by patch test, readings were taken at 6 days.

The V end was cut by 2 bases, the J end by 4 bases, with 8 bases between. The CDR3 covers 13 residues. CDR1 is MNHEY, CDR2 SMNVEV, per germline (reference sequence). Documented time point: patch test 1, 2 weeks after DPC sensitization. Specified treatment: therapeutic diphenylcyclopropenone sensitization with weekly scalp DPC. TCRdb reanalysed the RACE reads using MiXCR and keeps one entry per CDR3 protein. The profile shows 150,000 to 200,000 distinct CDR3 sequences, more than 14% of them singletons. This TCR was recovered from a young woman with alopecia areata. Some clones in this sample may be carry-over from other donors' samples. This material consisted of whole blood, taken in connection with sensitization to the hapten diphenylcyclopropenone (DPC). The chain joins TRBV27 to TRBJ1-2; D is perhaps TRBD1 (5 bases). CDR3 loop: CASSLRGTYGYTF. CDR3 DNA: TGTGCCAGCAGTTTACGAGGGACCTATGGCTACACCTTC.